This TCR beta chain was captured by sequencing in a study of T cell changes during pregnancy in multiple sclerosis. V was trimmed by 3 bases and J by 1 base, leaving 9 bases between them. The CDR3 runs 13 residues. CDR1 is GTSNPN, CDR2 SVGIG, per germline (reference sequence). Generated by immunoSEQ multiplex PCR, the TCRdb table keeps only in-frame clones and is missing some. The data contain approximately 31,000 clones, roughly nine tenths of them singletons. This receptor was obtained from a female donor in good health, enrolled as a control in a pregnancy study. The sequencing used CD4+ T cells from peripheral blood mononuclear cells, collected in the second trimester of pregnancy. V and J are TRBV30 and TRBJ1-1, with D unclear. In DNA form, the CDR3 reads TGTGCCTGGAGGGTGAAGCCGAACACTGAAGCTTTCTTT. Translating it yields CAWRVKPNTEAFF.